This TCR beta chain was captured by sequencing in a study of blood T cell repertoires in COVID-19 (dated by TCRdb to the early 2020s). The study in broad terms: The collaborator samples originated in the United States, Italy and Spain and spanned the acute and convalescent phases of COVID-19. The prospective study material was composed of cDNA or gDNA derived from T cells, B-cell-depleted T cells, or PBMCs. Subjects who had been exposed to COVID-19, were actively infected with it, or had recovered from it provided the deeply sampled blood TCRbeta repertoires that made up the dataset. The repertoires were made available in a free public database intended to serve as a resource for research on the immune response to SARS-CoV-2. Samples came from the ongoing ImmuneRACE study (first 160 participants) plus 1,254 subjects from 6 global collaborators. Nearly every sample came with metadata listing a de-identified subject ID, COVID-19 status, age in years and sex. Where available, HLA class I and class II types were obtained from metadata supplied by the sample provider rather than from assay-based typing. Study-wide findings and limitations: How much clinical and demographic metadata was included differed by source and by participant, and the metadata was provided uncurated.

Including the terminal cysteine and phenylalanine, the CDR3 comprises 11 residues. The read is trimmed to its CDR3 DNA, 33 bases read in frame from base 1. V is shortened by 0 bases, J by 13 bases, and the region joining them spans 10 bases. Based on the germline V gene, the CDR1 and CDR2 sequences are MNHEY and SVGAGI. One collaborating source in Seattle enrolled patients during active infection and followed them longitudinally through the course of disease. Collaborating institutions collected whole blood in K2EDTA tubes following their own protocols. For TCRbeta analysis, collaborators shipped samples as frozen whole blood, isolated PBMCs, or DNA extracted from either of those sample types. The immunoSEQ Assay, a bias-controlled multiplex PCR, was used to amplify TCRbeta CDR3 regions from genomic DNA. In the authors' own workflow: Nucleated cell counts per sample were estimated from amplification of reference gene primers within the assay. To quantify the absolute abundance of each unique TCRbeta CDR3 rearrangement, sequence reads were collapsed and filtered. Productive Simpson clonality was computed per sample as the square root of Simpson's diversity index over productive rearrangements. In its TCRdb copy, this immuneACCESS table keeps in-frame sequences only and misses some clones. Where compared with another copy, unresolved V genes explain less than half of these, and the others have no known cause. Clone size and the V and J calls come from that table; the DNA yielded D and trimming. The sample data list some 400,000 clones, and 87% of these were observed just once. Over 2% of the sample is held by the ten biggest clonotypes.

As for this clone: Its antigen is not yet known. Base qualities are not provided; no much larger clone lies one nucleotide away.

Sequencing was done on a sample of peripheral blood. The chain was built from TRBV6-5 and TRBJ2-7; a tentative D match to TRBD1 spans 5 bases. The receptor was derived from a woman aged 55-75 years with COVID-19, enrolled during active disease. The CDR3 reads as follows: CASSYSGRNYF. The nucleotide sequence reads as follows: TGTGCCAGCAGTTACTCGGGGCGGAATTACTTC.